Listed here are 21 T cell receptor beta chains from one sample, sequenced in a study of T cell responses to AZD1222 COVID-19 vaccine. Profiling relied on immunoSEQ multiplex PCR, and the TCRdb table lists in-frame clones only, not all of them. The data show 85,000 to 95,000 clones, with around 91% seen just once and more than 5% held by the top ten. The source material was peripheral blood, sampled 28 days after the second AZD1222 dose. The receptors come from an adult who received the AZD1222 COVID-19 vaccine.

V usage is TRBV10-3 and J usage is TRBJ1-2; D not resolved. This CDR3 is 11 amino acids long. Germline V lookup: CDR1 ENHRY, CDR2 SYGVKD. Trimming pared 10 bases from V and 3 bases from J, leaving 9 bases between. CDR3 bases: TGTGCCACCCTCGAGTACTATGGCTACACCTTC. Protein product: CATLEYYGYTF.

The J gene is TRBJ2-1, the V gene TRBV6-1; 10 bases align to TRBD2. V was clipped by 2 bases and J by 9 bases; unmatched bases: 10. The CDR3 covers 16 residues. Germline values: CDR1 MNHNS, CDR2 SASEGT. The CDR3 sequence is CASSETPTSGEGEQFF. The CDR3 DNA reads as TGTGCCAGCAGTGAAACCCCAACTAGCGGGGAGGGTGAGCAGTTCTTC.

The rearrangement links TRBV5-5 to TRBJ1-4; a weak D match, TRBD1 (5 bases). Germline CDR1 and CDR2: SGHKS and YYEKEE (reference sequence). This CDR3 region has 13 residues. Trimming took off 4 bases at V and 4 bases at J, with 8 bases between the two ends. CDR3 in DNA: TGTGCCAGCAGCCGCGACAGTAATGAAAAACTGTTTTTT. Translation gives CASSRDSNEKLFF. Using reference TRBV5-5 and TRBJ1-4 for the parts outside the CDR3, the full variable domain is DAGVTQSPTHLIKTRGQQVTLRCSPISGHKSVSWYQQVLGQGPQFIFQYYEKEERGRGNFPDRFSARQFPNYSSELNVNALLLGDSALYLCASSRDSNEKLFFGSGTQLSVL.

The CDR3, as DNA: TGTGCCACCAGCAGAGATGCATGGGGCGCGATGGCCGAGCAGTACTTC. Translated: CATSRDAWGAMAEQYF. The chain is built from TRBV15 and TRBJ2-7, with a weak D call TRBD1 (5 bases). Germline V gives CDR1 LNHNV, CDR2 YYDKDF (reference sequence). V lost 0 bases and J lost 6, with 18 bases in between. The CDR3 is made up of 16 amino acids. Drawing the rest from reference TRBV15 and TRBJ2-7, the complete variable domain is DAMVIQNPRYQVTQFGKPVTLSCSQTLNHNVMYWYQQKSSQAPKLLFHYYDKDFNNEADTPDNFQSRRPNTSFCFLDIRSPGLGDTAMYLCATSRDAWGAMAEQYFGPGTRLTVT.

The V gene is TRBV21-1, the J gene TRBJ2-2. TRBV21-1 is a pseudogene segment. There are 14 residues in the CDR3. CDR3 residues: CASSPQIGTGELFF. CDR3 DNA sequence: TGTGCCAGCAGTCCTCAGATAGGGACCGGGGAGCTGTTTTTT.

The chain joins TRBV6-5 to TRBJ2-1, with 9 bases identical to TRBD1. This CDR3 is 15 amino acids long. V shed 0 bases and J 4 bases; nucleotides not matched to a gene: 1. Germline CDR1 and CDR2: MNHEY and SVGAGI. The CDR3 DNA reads TGTGCCAGCAGTTACTCGGACAGGGGTTACAATGAGCAGTTCTTC. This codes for CASSYSDRGYNEQFF.

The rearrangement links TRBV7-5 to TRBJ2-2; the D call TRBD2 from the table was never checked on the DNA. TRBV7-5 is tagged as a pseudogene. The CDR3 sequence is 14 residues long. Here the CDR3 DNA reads TGTGTCAGAAGCTTGGGGACTTACACCGGGGAGCTGTTTTTT. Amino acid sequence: CVRSLGTYTGELFF.

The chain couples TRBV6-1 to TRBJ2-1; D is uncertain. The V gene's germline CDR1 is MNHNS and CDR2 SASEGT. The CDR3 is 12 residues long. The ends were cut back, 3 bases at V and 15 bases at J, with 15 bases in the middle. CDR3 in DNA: TGTGCCAGCAGTGAGATGTTCCTCGGTGGGTTCTTC. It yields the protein CASSEMFLGGFF.

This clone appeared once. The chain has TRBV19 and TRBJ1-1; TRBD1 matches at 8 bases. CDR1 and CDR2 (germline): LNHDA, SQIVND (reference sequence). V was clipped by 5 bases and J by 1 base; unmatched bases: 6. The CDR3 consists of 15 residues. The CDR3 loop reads CASSPRGTGNTEAFF. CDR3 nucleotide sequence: TGTGCCAGTAGTCCACGCGGGACAGGGAACACTGAAGCTTTCTTT.

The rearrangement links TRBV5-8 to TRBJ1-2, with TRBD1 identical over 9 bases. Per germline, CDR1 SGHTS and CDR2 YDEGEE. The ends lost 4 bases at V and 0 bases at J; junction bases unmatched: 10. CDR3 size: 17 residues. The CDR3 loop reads CASSATGGILTNYGYTF. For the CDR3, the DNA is TGTGCCAGCAGCGCGACAGGGGGAATCCTTACTAACTATGGCTACACCTTC.

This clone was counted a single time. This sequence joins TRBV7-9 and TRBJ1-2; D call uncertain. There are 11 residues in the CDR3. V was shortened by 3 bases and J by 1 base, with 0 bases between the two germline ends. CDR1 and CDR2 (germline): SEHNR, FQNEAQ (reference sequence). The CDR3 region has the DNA TGTGCCAGCAGCTTTAACTATGGCTACACCTTC. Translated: CASSFNYGYTF. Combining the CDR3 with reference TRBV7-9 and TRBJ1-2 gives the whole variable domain DTGVSQNPRHKITKRGQNVTFRCDPISEHNRLYWYRQTLGQGPEFLTYFQNEAQLEKSRLLSDRFSAERPKGSFSTLEIQRTEQGDSAMYLCASSFNYGYTFGSGTRLTVV.

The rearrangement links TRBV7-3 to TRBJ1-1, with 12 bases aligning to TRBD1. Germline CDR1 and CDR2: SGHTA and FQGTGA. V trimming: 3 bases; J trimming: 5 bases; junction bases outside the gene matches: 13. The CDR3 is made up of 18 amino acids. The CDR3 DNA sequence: TGTGCCAGCAGCTTGACGGGACAGGGGGCGGAATTGGAGACTGAAGCTTTCTTT. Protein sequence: CASSLTGQGAELETEAFF.

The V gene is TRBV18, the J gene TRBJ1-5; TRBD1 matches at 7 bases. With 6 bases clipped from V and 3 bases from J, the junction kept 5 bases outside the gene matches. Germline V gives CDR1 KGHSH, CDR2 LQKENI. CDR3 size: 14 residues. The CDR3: CASSPGTDNQPQHF. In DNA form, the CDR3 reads TGTGCCAGCTCTCCTGGGACAGACAATCAGCCCCAGCATTTT.

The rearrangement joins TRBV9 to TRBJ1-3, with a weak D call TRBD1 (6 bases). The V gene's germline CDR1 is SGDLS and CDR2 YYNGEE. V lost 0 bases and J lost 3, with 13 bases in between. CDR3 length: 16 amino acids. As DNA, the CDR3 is TGTGCCAGCAGCGTAGAGTACGACAGGTTTGGAAACACCATATATTTT. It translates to CASSVEYDRFGNTIYF.

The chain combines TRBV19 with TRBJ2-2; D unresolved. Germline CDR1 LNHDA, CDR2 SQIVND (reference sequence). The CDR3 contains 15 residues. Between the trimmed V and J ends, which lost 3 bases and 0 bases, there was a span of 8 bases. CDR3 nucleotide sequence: TGTGCCAGTAGTATGGCCACTGCGAACACCGGGGAGCTGTTTTTT. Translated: CASSMATANTGELFF.

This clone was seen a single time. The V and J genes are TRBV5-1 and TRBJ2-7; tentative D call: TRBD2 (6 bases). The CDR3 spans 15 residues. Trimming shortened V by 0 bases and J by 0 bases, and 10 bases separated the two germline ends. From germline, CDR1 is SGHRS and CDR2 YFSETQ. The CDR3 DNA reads TGCGCCAGCAGCTTGGTTTCGGGGGACTCCTACGAGCAGTACTTC. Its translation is CASSLVSGDSYEQYF.

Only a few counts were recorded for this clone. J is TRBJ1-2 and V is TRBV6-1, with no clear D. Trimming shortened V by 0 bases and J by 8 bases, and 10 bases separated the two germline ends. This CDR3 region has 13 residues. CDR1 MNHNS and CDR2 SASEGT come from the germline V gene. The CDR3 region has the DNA TGTGCCAGCAGTGAAGCCAGTCGATGGGGCTACACCTTC. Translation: CASSEASRWGYTF.

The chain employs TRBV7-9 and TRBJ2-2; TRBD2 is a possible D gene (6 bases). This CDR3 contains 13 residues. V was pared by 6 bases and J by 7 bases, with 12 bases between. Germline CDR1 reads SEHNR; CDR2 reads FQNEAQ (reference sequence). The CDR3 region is CASRITSSGELFF. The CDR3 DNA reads TGTGCCAGCAGGATCACTAGCAGCGGGGAGCTGTTTTTT.

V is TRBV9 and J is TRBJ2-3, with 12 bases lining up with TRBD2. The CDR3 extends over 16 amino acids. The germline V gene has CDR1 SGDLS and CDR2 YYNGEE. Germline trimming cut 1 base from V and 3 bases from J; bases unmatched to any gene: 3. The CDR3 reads CASSVLAGGGTDTQYF. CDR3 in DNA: TGTGCCAGCAGCGTACTAGCGGGGGGGGGAACAGATACGCAGTATTTT.

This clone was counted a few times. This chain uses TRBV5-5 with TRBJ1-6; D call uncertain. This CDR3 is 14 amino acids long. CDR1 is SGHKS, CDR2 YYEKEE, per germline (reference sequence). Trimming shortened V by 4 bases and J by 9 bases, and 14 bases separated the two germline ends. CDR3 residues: CASSQLTLSSPLHF. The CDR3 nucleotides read TGTGCCAGCAGCCAACTGACCCTCAGTTCACCCCTCCACTTT.

The CDR3 is CASSLESPSSYNEQFF. For the CDR3, the DNA is TGCGCCAGCAGCTTGGAGAGTCCCAGCTCCTACAATGAGCAGTTCTTC. The chain recombines TRBV5-1 with TRBJ2-1; D unresolved. V lost 0 bases to trimming and J lost 0 bases, with 10 bases between them. The CDR3 runs to 16 residues. Looked up from germline, CDR1 is SGHRS and CDR2 is YFSETQ.